The source of this T cell receptor (beta chain) is a study of blood T cell repertoires in COVID-19. Study as a whole: Acute and convalescent COVID-19 samples came from the United States, Italy and Spain. T cells, B-cell-depleted T cells, or PBMCs supplied cDNA or gDNA.

This CDR3 is built from 13 residues. Per germline, CDR1 LGHNT and CDR2 FRNRAP. Trimming took 0 bases from V and 14 from J, leaving 11 bases between them. Methods used by the authors: Amplification from reference gene primers served as the basis for estimated nucleated cell counts. TCRdb keeps only in-frame clones here, not all; method: immunoSEQ multiplex PCR. V and J calls plus clone size are reproduced from that table; the DNA served to infer D and trimming. The data show around 71,000 clones, with approximately 83% seen just once and 25% to 30% held by the top ten. V gene TRBV12-5 combines with J gene TRBJ1-6; D possibly corresponds to TRBD1 (6 bases). Sample: peripheral blood. The clonotype comes from a man aged 65 to 85 with acute or convalescent COVID-19. The CDR3 DNA sequence: TGTGCTAGTGGTTTGGTACGAGGGGGATCCCTCCACTTT. Its translation: CASGLVRGGSLHF.